Reported below is one T cell receptor beta chain. Antigen specificity is unknown. The sample originates from a study of shared clonotypes between healthy human individuals. Across the whole study: Contributing individuals were a couple of females and a few males aged 18 to 49. Each donor's CD8 memory used one plate, CD8 naive two, each CD4 subset three. The study, taken as a whole, reports: Sequencing depth was a factor that was expected to affect clonotype sharing among donors. Of the naive CD4 clonotypes, around 5.2% were shared across four donors.

Clones were read by immunoSEQ multiplex PCR, and TCRdb kept only the in-frame ones, dropping some. The sample consists of 650,000 to 750,000 clones, about three quarters of them appearing once. This CDR3 is built from 16 residues. The germline gives CDR1 KGHSH, CDR2 LQKENI. With V trimmed by 2 bases and J by 5 bases, 6 bases remained unmatched. The TCR was taken from a woman younger than 45 in good health. The chain links TRBV18 to TRBJ2-1, with 10 bases fitting TRBD2. The sequenced material came from memory CD4+ T cells sorted from blood. The sample's subset: CD45RA-negative fraction. The CDR3 coding sequence is TGTGCCAGCTCACCAACCCGGACTAGCGGTAACAATGAGCAGTTCTTC. Amino acid sequence: CASSPTRTSGNNEQFF.